This T cell receptor beta chain was obtained from a study of blood T cell repertoires in COVID-19. For the study at large: Samples taken during acute and convalescent COVID-19 were collected in the United States, Italy and Spain. Sources were T cells, B-cell-depleted T cells, or PBMCs; the material itself was cDNA or gDNA.

Trimming shortened V by 3 bases and J by 4 bases, and 9 bases separated the two germline ends. The CDR3 sequence is 14 residues long. Germline values: CDR1 KGHSH, CDR2 LQKENI. During active infection, Seattle patients enrolled and were then monitored through disease. As handled by the study authors: Scientists estimated how many nucleated cells there were by amplifying reference gene primers. Assay: immunoSEQ multiplex PCR; the TCRdb copy retains only in-frame clones and omits some. The D gene and trimming were derived from the DNA, and the V and J assignments and clone size from that table. The sample contains some 240,000 clones, over 70% of which appear only once.

This TCR was sampled from a woman aged 65 to 85 with COVID-19, enrolled during active disease. This chain uses TRBV18 with TRBJ2-2; D is uncertain. Sequencing was carried out using peripheral blood. CDR3 region: CASSPSQTTGELFF. The CDR3 DNA reads TGTGCCAGCTCACCCTCACAGACCACCGGGGAGCTGTTTTTT.